This passage covers 18 T cell receptor beta chains from one sample sequenced in a study of CD4 and CD8 cells across lung adenocarcinoma regions. TCRdb re-analysed the PCR reads in MiXCR, keeping a single row per CDR3 protein. The sample yields 20,000 to 30,000 distinct CDR3 sequences, about 51% seen once. Sequencing was performed on CD4+ T cells from the center of a lung tumor. The source of these receptors is a male donor with lung adenocarcinoma. The CD4 and CD8 labels of this study may be unreliable.

Concerning this clonotype: A read error may account for a junction end that differs from germline. The V and J genes are TRBV4-2 and TRBJ2-3; the match to TRBD2 covers 8 bases. Germline-derived CDR1 and CDR2 are LGHNA and YNFKEQ. The CDR3 runs 16 residues. Here the CDR3 reads CASRQAGATATNTQYF. CDR3 nucleotides: TGTGCCAGCCGCCAAGCGGGGGCGACAGCCACAAATACGCAGTATTTC.

This sequence joins TRBV7-9 and TRBJ2-2; possible D gene TRBD2, 5 bases. Germline V gives CDR1 SEHNR, CDR2 FQNEAQ (reference sequence). The CDR3 sequence is 14 residues long. Trimming shortened V by 8 bases and J by 3 bases, and 13 bases separated the two germline ends. CDR3 nucleotide sequence: TGTGCCAGCCTTCTTGGGAGCGACACCGGGGAGCTGTTTTTT. Protein sequence: CASLLGSDTGELFF.

V usage is TRBV6-1 and J usage is TRBJ2-3; TRBD2 might be the D (5 bases). The CDR3 sequence is 13 residues long. V was trimmed by 9 bases and J by 9 bases, leaving 19 bases between them. Germline-derived CDR1 and CDR2 are MNHNS and SASEGT. This CDR3 is CARRPGSKDTQYF. The CDR3 DNA sequence: TGTGCCAGGCGCCCGGGGAGCAAAGACACGCAGTATTTT.

Comment on this clonotype: At one end, the junction sequence differs from germline, possibly due to a read error. The V call is TRBV6-1, the J call TRBJ2-2, with D possibly being TRBD2 (6 bases). The assigned J gene may be wrong: the sequence end matches TRBJ2-3 better. CDR1 and CDR2 (germline): MNHNS, SASEGT. This CDR3 is 15 amino acids long. The CDR3 loop is CARSLQSGSPETQYF. The CDR3 coding sequence is TGTGCCAGGAGCCTCCAGTCCGGGAGTCCAGAGACGCAGTATTTT.

There are many counts of this clonotype. DNA for the CDR3: TGTGCCAGCAGCTTAAGGGAGGGCCTCTCTCAAGAGACCCAGTACTTC. It yields the protein CASSLREGLSQETQYF. This chain joins TRBV7-8 and TRBJ2-5; 7 nucleotides line up with TRBD2. Germline V gene lookup returns CDR1 SGHVS and CDR2 FQNEAQ. The CDR3 is 16 residues long. Trimming removed 2 bases from V and 2 bases from J; junction bases left unmatched: 8.

This clonotype was seen ten or more times. The chain carries TRBV11-2 and TRBJ2-5, with TRBD1 matching over 8 bases. This CDR3 is 15 amino acids long. Germline V lookup: CDR1 SGHAT, CDR2 FQNNGV. V dropped 5 bases and J dropped 4; count of bases not matched to a gene: 9. The CDR3 DNA reads as TGTGCCAGCAGCCCACTACAGGGGGGCGCAGAGACCCAGTACTTC. Translating it yields CASSPLQGGAETQYF.

Ten or more counts support this clonotype. The rearrangement joins TRBV6-1 to TRBJ1-4, with D tentatively TRBD1 (6 bases). Germline V gene data show CDR1 as MNHNS and CDR2 as SASEGT. The CDR3 spans 15 residues. V lost 0 bases, J lost 7 bases, and 12 bases lay in between. CDR3 coding DNA: TGTGCCAGCAGTGAAGCTCGGGGGGGCGTTGAAAAACTGTTTTTT. This encodes CASSEARGGVEKLFF.

The chain is built from TRBV6-1 and TRBJ2-3; no definite D call. V lost 9 bases to trimming and J lost 9 bases, with 19 bases between them. The V gene's germline CDR1 is MNHNS and CDR2 SASEGT. The CDR3 sequence is 13 residues long. CDR3 amino acids: CARVPWTKDTQYF. CDR3 nucleotide sequence: TGTGCCAGGGTGCCGTGGACCAAAGACACGCAGTATTTT.

This clonotype was observed a single time. One end of the junction is discordant with germline, which a read error may explain. This chain uses TRBV6-1 with TRBJ2-4, with D perhaps matching TRBD2 (6 bases). The CDR3 loop spans 14 amino acids. The germline gives CDR1 MNHNS, CDR2 SASEGT. This CDR3 is CRSSGVLGKDTQYF. CDR3 DNA sequence: TGTCGCAGCTCGGGGGTGTTGGGCAAAGATACTCAGTATTTC.

This clonotype was seen repeatedly, ten times or more. A read error may produce the germline difference seen at one junction end. The V gene is TRBV10-3, the J gene TRBJ1-5; the D gene is possibly TRBD1 (6 bases). This CDR3 is 18 amino acids long. CDR1 is ENHRY and CDR2 is SYGVKD in the germline V gene. The CDR3 loop is CASSESTIRDTRNQPQHF. CDR3 nucleotide sequence: TGTGCCAGCAGTGAGTCGACAATCCGGGACACCCGAAATCAGCCCCAGCATTTT.

This clonotype turned up a few times. The chain uses TRBV7-9 and TRBJ2-1; D not resolved. Germline V gene data show CDR1 as SEHNR and CDR2 as FQNEAQ (reference sequence). V was pared by 5 bases and J by 9 bases, with 14 bases between. The CDR3 has 13 residues. In nucleotides, the CDR3 is TGTGCCAGCAGCAACCCATCTAGTGGTGAGCAGTTCTTC. Protein product: CASSNPSSGEQFF.

The chain is built from TRBV27 and TRBJ2-3; D call uncertain. The CDR3 has 17 residues. Trimming stripped 5 bases from V and 1 base from J, with 19 bases between. CDR1 is MNHEY and CDR2 is SMNVEV in the germline V gene (reference sequence). The CDR3 nucleotides read TGTGCCAGCAGTCCTGGCCGAGTAGCCTGTGGCACAGATACGCAGTATTTT. Translation gives CASSPGRVACGTDTQYF.

This chain uses TRBV27 with TRBJ2-3, with 9 bases identical to TRBD2. The junction had 18 bases not matched to a gene; V was cut back by 5 bases and J by 12 bases. Germline values: CDR1 MNHEY, CDR2 SMNVEV (reference sequence). This CDR3 has 16 residues. The CDR3 region is CASSPLSGRAKATQYF. For the CDR3, the DNA is TGTGCCAGCAGTCCACTTAGCGGGAGAGCCAAGGCTACTCAGTATTTT.

The V gene is TRBV25-1, the J gene TRBJ2-5; TRBD1 aligns across 7 bases. This CDR3 contains 14 residues. V shed 4 bases, J shed 3 bases, and the junction held 5 bases outside the gene matches. The germline gives CDR1 MGHDK, CDR2 SYGVNS. For the CDR3, the DNA is TGTGCCAGCAGTGCATGGGGACAGAAAGAGACCCAGTACTTC. Translating gives CASSAWGQKETQYF.

The chain couples TRBV10-3 to TRBJ2-4; D is unclear. Germline lookup yields CDR1 ENHRY and CDR2 SYGVKD. The CDR3 sequence is 14 residues long. The CDR3 DNA follows: TGTGCGGGCATAGGGCTTAGTGCCAAAGACACCCAGTACTTC. As protein: CAGIGLSAKDTQYF.

This clonotype has only a few counts. Germline is not matched at one junction end, which may reflect a read error. The chain couples TRBV6-1 to TRBJ2-3; D perhaps matches TRBD2 (6 bases). This CDR3 is 15 amino acids long. Germline V gene data show CDR1 as MNHNS and CDR2 as SASEGT. DNA for the CDR3: TGTGCCCGCAGCCTCCAGGCCGGGAGCACAGAGACGCAGTATTTT. Translated, it gives CARSLQAGSTETQYF.

This clonotype was detected ten times or more. The gene calls are TRBV25-1 and TRBJ2-5; 11 nucleotides match TRBD2. Looked up from germline, CDR1 is MGHDK and CDR2 is SYGVNS. V lost 2 bases to trimming and J lost 3 bases; unmatched junction nucleotides: 11. This CDR3 is built from 18 residues. This CDR3 is CASSEPRLAGTQKETQYF. CDR3 nucleotides: TGTGCCAGCAGTGAACCGAGACTAGCGGGAACTCAGAAAGAGACCCAGTACTTC.

The chain is built from TRBV6-8 and TRBJ2-2; D remains unclear. TRBJ2-3 matches the DNA end more closely, so the J call is doubtful. Germline assignment: CDR1 MNHGY and CDR2 SAAAGT. The CDR3 has 18 amino acids. The DNA for the CDR3 is TGTGCCAGCAGTTACTCGCGTTGGTCTTACATGAACACCGATACGCAGTATTTT. Its protein is CASSYSRWSYMNTDTQYF.